Following are 13 T cell receptor beta chains from one sample sequenced in a study of T cell responses to AZD1222 COVID-19 vaccine. Clones were sequenced by immunoSEQ multiplex PCR, and TCRdb holds only the in-frame ones, with some missing. The table has about 270,000 clones, 94% seen once. Sample: peripheral blood, taken 28 days after the second AZD1222 dose. These receptor sequences come from an adult who received the AZD1222 COVID-19 vaccine.

CDR3 in DNA: TGTGCCAGCAGCAACAGGGTAAGGGATTCACCCCTCCACTTT. This translates into CASSNRVRDSPLHF. This chain uses TRBV21-1 with TRBJ1-6; the table assigns TRBD1, which was not confirmed against the DNA. TRBV21-1 is an annotated pseudogene. The CDR3 is made up of 14 amino acids.

The chain links TRBV28 to TRBJ1-2; no clear D. This CDR3 contains 12 residues. Trimming removed 10 bases from V and 1 base from J, with 10 bases in between. Germline loops: CDR1 MDHEN, CDR2 SYDVKM. CDR3 in DNA: TGTGCCACGCTGGGGAATAACTATGGCTACACCTTC. Amino acids: CATLGNNYGYTF.

V is TRBV9 and J is TRBJ2-1; D gene uncertain. V was clipped by 3 bases and J by 4 bases, with 8 bases between them. Germline lookup yields CDR1 SGDLS and CDR2 YYNGEE. The CDR3 loop spans 13 amino acids. The CDR3, as DNA: TGTGCCAGCAGCGGGCTTCGATACAATGAGCAGTTCTTC. It specifies CASSGLRYNEQFF. The full variable domain, rest sourced from reference TRBV9 and TRBJ2-1, is DSGVTQTPKHLITATGQRVTLRCSPRSGDLSVYWYQQSLDQGLQFLIQYYNGEERAKGNILERFSAQQFPDLHSELNLSSLELGDSALYFCASSGLRYNEQFFGPGTRLTVL.

This chain links TRBV28 with TRBJ1-2; TRBD1 aligns across 10 bases. The CDR3 has 15 residues. CDR1 is MDHEN, CDR2 SYDVKM, per germline. V shed 5 bases and J 3 bases; nucleotides not matched to a gene: 6. CDR3 in DNA: TGTGCCAGCAGTCCTTTGGGACAGGGGCACTATGGCTACACCTTC. As protein: CASSPLGQGHYGYTF.

The chain employs TRBV2 and TRBJ2-2; D is perhaps TRBD1 (6 bases). The CDR3 consists of 14 residues. V gave up 6 bases and J gave up 4 bases, with 12 bases separating them. Germline-derived CDR1 and CDR2 are SNHLY and FYNNEI. The CDR3 here is CASSDGTTTGELFF. The DNA for the CDR3 is TGTGCCAGCAGCGACGGGACAACCACCGGGGAGCTGTTTTTT.

The chain recombines TRBV6-5 with TRBJ1-3; D remains unclear. The CDR3 consists of 13 residues. Per the germline V gene, CDR1 is MNHEY and CDR2 is SVGAGI. Trimming stripped 6 bases from V and 0 bases from J, with 6 bases between. The CDR3: CASRVSSGNTIYF. The CDR3 bases are TGTGCCAGCAGGGTCAGCTCTGGAAACACCATATATTTT.

As for this clone: The same CDR3 also results from other DNA sequences found in this sample. The V and J genes are TRBV2 and TRBJ2-5; tentative D call: TRBD1 (6 bases). V was trimmed by 6 bases and J by 3 bases, leaving 11 bases between them. This CDR3 is built from 13 residues. Germline values: CDR1 SNHLY, CDR2 FYNNEI. In DNA form, the CDR3 reads TGTGCCAGCAGCCGAGGGGGTGAAGAGACCCAGTACTTC. Translating gives CASSRGGEETQYF. The complete variable domain, with remaining parts taken from reference TRBV2 and TRBJ2-5, reads EPEVTQTPSHQVTQMGQEVILRCVPISNHLYFYWYRQILGQKVEFLVSFYNNEISEKSEIFDDQFSVERPDGSNFTLKIRSTKLEDSAMYFCASSRGGEETQYFGPGTRLLVL.

The chain couples TRBV24-1 to TRBJ1-4; D remains ambiguous. From germline, CDR1 is KGHDR and CDR2 SFDVKD. The CDR3 spans 16 residues. The germline V and J ends were trimmed by 3 bases and 8 bases, with 18 bases remaining between them. The CDR3 DNA reads as TGTGCCACCAGTGATGGTGAAGGACCCGAGGACGAAAAACTGTTTTTT. Its protein product is CATSDGEGPEDEKLFF.

This chain joins TRBV5-1 and TRBJ1-2; D remains ambiguous. Germline-derived CDR1 and CDR2 are SGHRS and YFSETQ. The CDR3 has 14 amino acids. Trimming stripped 0 bases from V and 1 base from J, with 7 bases between. CDR3 protein: CASSLDRSNYGYTF. The DNA for the CDR3 is TGCGCCAGCAGCTTGGACAGAAGTAACTATGGCTACACCTTC.

The sample holds one count of this clone. The chain carries TRBV7-3 and TRBJ2-2; 8 nucleotides align to TRBD2. Germline loops: CDR1 SGHTA, CDR2 FQGTGA. The V segment lost 5 bases and the J segment 7 bases; nucleotides outside the gene matches: 9. This CDR3 contains 15 residues. CDR3 residues: CASSAEAGAVGELFF. CDR3 bases: TGTGCCAGCAGCGCCGAAGCGGGAGCGGTCGGGGAGCTGTTTTTT.

This chain links TRBV18 with TRBJ1-3; TRBD1 matches at 7 bases. Trimming cost V 3 bases and J 0 bases; bases outside gene matches: 2. The CDR3 spans 15 residues. In germline, CDR1 is KGHSH, CDR2 LQKENI. CDR3 sequence reads: CASSPAGGSGNTIYF. The CDR3 DNA sequence: TGTGCCAGCTCACCTGCAGGGGGCTCTGGAAACACCATATATTTT.

The chain couples TRBV30 to TRBJ2-7; the D gene is possibly TRBD2 (6 bases). The length of the CDR3 is 14 residues. Germline lookup yields CDR1 GTSNPN and CDR2 SVGIG (reference sequence). V shed 7 bases and J shed 7 bases, with 23 bases lying between them. The CDR3 here is CASAGGSGGREQYF. The CDR3 DNA sequence: TGTGCCTCCGCGGGTGGTAGCGGAGGCCGGGAGCAGTACTTC.

This rearrangement joins TRBV19 to TRBJ1-5; tentatively, D is TRBD1 (6 bases). Trimming cost V 4 bases and J 1 base, with 17 bases left between them. Germline V gives CDR1 LNHDA, CDR2 SQIVND (reference sequence). There are 17 residues in the CDR3. CDR3 nucleotides: TGTGCCAGTAGTAGGGCAGGGGCGGTTCGGAGCAATCAGCCCCAGCATTTT. Protein: CASSRAGAVRSNQPQHF. The full variable domain, rest sourced from reference TRBV19 and TRBJ1-5, is DGGITQSPKYLFRKEGQNVTLSCEQNLNHDAMYWYRQDPGQGLRLIYYSQIVNDFQKGDIAEGYSVSREKKESFPLTVTSAQKNPTAFYLCASSRAGAVRSNQPQHFGDGTRLSIL.